A selection of T cell receptor beta chains follows, all from one sample in a study of Graves' ophthalmopathy and Graves' hyperthyroidism. TCRdb used MiXCR to reprocess the multiplex PCR reads, holding one entry per CDR3 protein. The sample shows about 220,000 distinct CDR3 sequences, 20% to 25% of them seen only once. The specimen sequenced was peripheral blood. All receptors derive from a woman in her fifties or sixties with Graves' ophthalmopathy. The CDR3 runs from the conserved cysteine through the conserved F or W. The order of the fields is CDR3 length, V gene, D gene, J gene, CDR3 protein. D genes are given only for firm matches.

cdr3_length: 13; v_call: TRBV3-1; d_call: NA; j_call: TRBJ2-7; cdr3_aa: CASRPGRYYEQYF
cdr3_length: 12; v_call: TRBV12-3/TRBV12-4; d_call: NA; j_call: TRBJ1-2; cdr3_aa: CASSLDIYGYTF
cdr3_length: 15; v_call: TRBV28; d_call: NA; j_call: TRBJ2-2; cdr3_aa: CASTPAQTYTGELFF
cdr3_length: 13; v_call: TRBV28; d_call: NA; j_call: TRBJ2-5; cdr3_aa: CASSLPKQETQYF
cdr3_length: 14; v_call: TRBV28; d_call: TRBD1; j_call: TRBJ1-2; cdr3_aa: CASSFTGTDYGYTF
cdr3_length: 17; v_call: TRBV7-4; d_call: NA; j_call: TRBJ2-2; cdr3_aa: CASSLRAEQRNTGELFF
cdr3_length: 15; v_call: TRBV7-2; d_call: NA; j_call: TRBJ2-5; cdr3_aa: CASSLLSGEGETQYF
cdr3_length: 15; v_call: TRBV28; d_call: TRBD2; j_call: TRBJ2-5; cdr3_aa: CASSRGLAGGLTQYF
cdr3_length: 16; v_call: TRBV6-1; d_call: NA; j_call: TRBJ2-4; cdr3_aa: CASSALEIVGRNIQYF
cdr3_length: 14; v_call: TRBV20-1; d_call: NA; j_call: TRBJ2-7; cdr3_aa: CSARDLRDNYEQYF
cdr3_length: 17; v_call: TRBV12-3/TRBV12-4; d_call: TRBD1; j_call: TRBJ1-2; cdr3_aa: CASSFGGRGPGGYGYTF
cdr3_length: 18; v_call: TRBV24-1; d_call: NA; j_call: TRBJ1-3; cdr3_aa: CATSDPRRAGPKQNTIYF
cdr3_length: 12; v_call: TRBV29-1; d_call: NA; j_call: TRBJ1-5; cdr3_aa: CSVEAPNQPQHF
cdr3_length: 15; v_call: TRBV6-5; d_call: TRBD2; j_call: TRBJ2-7; cdr3_aa: CASSTMTSGKDEQYF
cdr3_length: 14; v_call: TRBV9; d_call: TRBD1; j_call: TRBJ2-7; cdr3_aa: CASSRGQGRDEQYF
cdr3_length: 14; v_call: TRBV9; d_call: TRBD1; j_call: TRBJ1-6; cdr3_aa: CASSVQGASSPLHF
cdr3_length: 13; v_call: TRBV20-1; d_call: NA; j_call: TRBJ1-1; cdr3_aa: CSVHSTGNTEAFF
cdr3_length: 15; v_call: TRBV28; d_call: NA; j_call: TRBJ2-7; cdr3_aa: CASSGEGGYSYEQYF
cdr3_length: 13; v_call: TRBV29-1; d_call: NA; j_call: TRBJ2-6; cdr3_aa: CSVAGTGANVLTF
cdr3_length: 15; v_call: TRBV11-2; d_call: TRBD2; j_call: TRBJ2-2; cdr3_aa: CASNPPGGGHGELFF
cdr3_length: 12; v_call: TRBV12-3/TRBV12-4; d_call: TRBD2; j_call: TRBJ2-5; cdr3_aa: CASSQEWGTIHF
cdr3_length: 12; v_call: TRBV12-3/TRBV12-4; d_call: NA; j_call: TRBJ2-7; cdr3_aa: CASSLVNYEQYF
cdr3_length: 18; v_call: TRBV19; d_call: TRBD2; j_call: TRBJ2-2; cdr3_aa: CASSIVTSGGGNTGELFF
cdr3_length: 14; v_call: TRBV20-1; d_call: NA; j_call: TRBJ1-1; cdr3_aa: CSATLDSRNTEAFF
cdr3_length: 15; v_call: TRBV5-1; d_call: NA; j_call: TRBJ2-3; cdr3_aa: CASSVGVGSPDTQYF
cdr3_length: 15; v_call: TRBV6-1; d_call: TRBD1; j_call: TRBJ1-1; cdr3_aa: CASSTRTGINTEAFF
cdr3_length: 16; v_call: TRBV11-2; d_call: TRBD1; j_call: TRBJ1-1; cdr3_aa: CASSFPRDRLNTEAFF
cdr3_length: 16; v_call: TRBV24-1; d_call: NA; j_call: TRBJ2-5; cdr3_aa: CATSERGTGGQETQYF
cdr3_length: 15; v_call: TRBV28; d_call: TRBD1; j_call: TRBJ2-7; cdr3_aa: CASSTPGTAPYEQYF
cdr3_length: 16; v_call: TRBV12-3/TRBV12-4; d_call: TRBD2; j_call: TRBJ2-2; cdr3_aa: CASSLAGGQGPGELFF
cdr3_length: 11; v_call: TRBV6-1; d_call: NA; j_call: TRBJ1-1; cdr3_aa: CASSEMWGAFF
cdr3_length: 18; v_call: TRBV5-1; d_call: NA; j_call: TRBJ1-3; cdr3_aa: CASRSRSGLRLCGNTIYF
cdr3_length: 15; v_call: TRBV10-3; d_call: NA; j_call: TRBJ1-3; cdr3_aa: CAISEGVTYGNTIYF
cdr3_length: 16; v_call: TRBV7-8; d_call: NA; j_call: TRBJ2-2; cdr3_aa: CASSWNIDANTGELFF
cdr3_length: 15; v_call: TRBV7-2; d_call: TRBD1; j_call: TRBJ2-5; cdr3_aa: CASSSNGQGWETQYF
cdr3_length: 12; v_call: TRBV29-1; d_call: TRBD1; j_call: TRBJ1-2; cdr3_aa: CSVEQGAGGYTF
cdr3_length: 9; v_call: TRBV24-1; d_call: NA; j_call: TRBJ1-2; cdr3_aa: CATSDGYTF
cdr3_length: 16; v_call: TRBV18; d_call: NA; j_call: TRBJ2-2; cdr3_aa: CASSPALVMNTGELFF
cdr3_length: 16; v_call: TRBV11-1; d_call: TRBD2; j_call: TRBJ2-2; cdr3_aa: CASSPLRLADTGELFF
cdr3_length: 15; v_call: TRBV28; d_call: NA; j_call: TRBJ1-2; cdr3_aa: CASSLAKWGDYGYTF
cdr3_length: 15; v_call: TRBV28; d_call: NA; j_call: TRBJ2-7; cdr3_aa: CASRPTGREGYEQYF
cdr3_length: 12; v_call: TRBV6-1; d_call: NA; j_call: TRBJ2-7; cdr3_aa: CASKGLSYEQYF
cdr3_length: 17; v_call: TRBV28; d_call: NA; j_call: TRBJ2-6; cdr3_aa: CASSPGQGVAGANVLTF
cdr3_length: 12; v_call: TRBV6-5; d_call: NA; j_call: TRBJ1-5; cdr3_aa: CASSYAGQPQHF
cdr3_length: 13; v_call: TRBV28; d_call: TRBD1; j_call: TRBJ2-5; cdr3_aa: CASSPGQGATQYF
cdr3_length: 15; v_call: TRBV2; d_call: TRBD2; j_call: TRBJ2-2; cdr3_aa: CASKSSGRVTGELFF
cdr3_length: 14; v_call: TRBV30; d_call: NA; j_call: TRBJ2-7; cdr3_aa: CAWSEGGLLYEQYF
cdr3_length: 16; v_call: TRBV20-1; d_call: TRBD2; j_call: TRBJ2-5; cdr3_aa: CSATGTSGPTGETQYF
cdr3_length: 15; v_call: TRBV12-3/TRBV12-4; d_call: NA; j_call: TRBJ2-7; cdr3_aa: CASREGAASSYEQYF
cdr3_length: 14; v_call: TRBV5-5; d_call: TRBD1; j_call: TRBJ2-7; cdr3_aa: CASSIRQGQYEQYF
cdr3_length: 17; v_call: TRBV4-2; d_call: TRBD2; j_call: TRBJ2-7; cdr3_aa: CASSPGLAGASSYEQYF
cdr3_length: 15; v_call: TRBV18; d_call: TRBD1; j_call: TRBJ2-7; cdr3_aa: CASSATGGDSYEQYF
cdr3_length: 14; v_call: TRBV13; d_call: NA; j_call: TRBJ1-5; cdr3_aa: CASSLGLGDQPQHF
cdr3_length: 16; v_call: TRBV5-1; d_call: TRBD2; j_call: TRBJ2-5; cdr3_aa: CASSSRTSGGQETQYF
cdr3_length: 13; v_call: TRBV15; d_call: NA; j_call: TRBJ1-1; cdr3_aa: CATSRGGGSEAFF